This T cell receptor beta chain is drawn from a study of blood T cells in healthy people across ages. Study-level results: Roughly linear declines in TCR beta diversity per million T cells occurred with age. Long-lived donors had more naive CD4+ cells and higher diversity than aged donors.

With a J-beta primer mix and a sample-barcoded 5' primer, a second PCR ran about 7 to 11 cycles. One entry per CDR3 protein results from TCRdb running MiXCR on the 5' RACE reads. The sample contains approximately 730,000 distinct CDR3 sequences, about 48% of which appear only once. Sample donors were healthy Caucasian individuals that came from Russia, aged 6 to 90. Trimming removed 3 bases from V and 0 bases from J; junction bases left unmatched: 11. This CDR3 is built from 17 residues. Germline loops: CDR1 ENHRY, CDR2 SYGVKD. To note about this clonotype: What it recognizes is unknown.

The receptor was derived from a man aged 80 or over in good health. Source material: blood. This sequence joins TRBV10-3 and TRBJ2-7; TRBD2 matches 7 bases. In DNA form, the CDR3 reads TGTGCCATCAGTGACCCCTTTTTTAGCGGGTCCTCCTACGAGCAGTACTTC. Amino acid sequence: CAISDPFFSGSSYEQYF.